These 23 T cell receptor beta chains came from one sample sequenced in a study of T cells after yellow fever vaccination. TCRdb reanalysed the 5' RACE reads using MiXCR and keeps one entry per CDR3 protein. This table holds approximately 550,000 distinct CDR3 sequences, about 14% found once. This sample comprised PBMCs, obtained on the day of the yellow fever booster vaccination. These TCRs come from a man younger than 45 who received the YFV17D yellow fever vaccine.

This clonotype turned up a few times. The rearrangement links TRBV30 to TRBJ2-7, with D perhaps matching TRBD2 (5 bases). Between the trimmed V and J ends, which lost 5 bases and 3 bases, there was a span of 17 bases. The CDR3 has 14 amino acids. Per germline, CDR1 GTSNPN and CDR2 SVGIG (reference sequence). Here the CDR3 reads CAWSPPGKHYEQYF. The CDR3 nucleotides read TGTGCCTGGTCCCCCCCGGGGAAACACTACGAGCAGTACTTC.

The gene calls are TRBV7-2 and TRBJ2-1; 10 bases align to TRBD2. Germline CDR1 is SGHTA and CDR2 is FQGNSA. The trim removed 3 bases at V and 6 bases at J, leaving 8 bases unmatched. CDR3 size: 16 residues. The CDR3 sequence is CASSFPPSGRGNEQFF. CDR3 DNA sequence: TGTGCCAGCAGCTTTCCACCTAGCGGGAGAGGCAATGAGCAGTTCTTC. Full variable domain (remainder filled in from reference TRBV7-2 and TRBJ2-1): GAGVSQSPSNKVTEKGKDVELRCDPISGHTALYWYRQSLGQGLEFLIYFQGNSAPDKSGLPSDRFSAERTGGSVSTLTIQRTQQEDSAVYLCASSFPPSGRGNEQFFGPGTRLTVL.

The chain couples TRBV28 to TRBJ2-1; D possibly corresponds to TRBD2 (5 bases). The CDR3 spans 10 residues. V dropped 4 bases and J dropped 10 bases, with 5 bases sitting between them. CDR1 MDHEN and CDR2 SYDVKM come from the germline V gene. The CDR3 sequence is CASSSSEQFF. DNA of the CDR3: TGTGCCAGCAGTTCTAGCGAGCAGTTCTTC.

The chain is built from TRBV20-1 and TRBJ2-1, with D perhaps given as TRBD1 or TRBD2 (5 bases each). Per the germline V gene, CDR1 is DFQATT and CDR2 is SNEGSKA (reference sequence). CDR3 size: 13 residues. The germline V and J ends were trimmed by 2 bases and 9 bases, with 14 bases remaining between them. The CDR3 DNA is TGCAGTGCTAGACCTCCCCGGGGCGGTGAGCAGTTCTTC. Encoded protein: CSARPPRGGEQFF.

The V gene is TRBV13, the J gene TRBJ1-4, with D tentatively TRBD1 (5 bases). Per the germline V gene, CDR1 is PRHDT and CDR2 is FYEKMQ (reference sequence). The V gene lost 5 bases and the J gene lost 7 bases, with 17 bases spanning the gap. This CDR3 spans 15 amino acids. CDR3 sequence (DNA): TGTGCCAGCAGCCCTCGGGGCCCTGCGGGTGAAAAACTGTTTTTT. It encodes CASSPRGPAGEKLFF.

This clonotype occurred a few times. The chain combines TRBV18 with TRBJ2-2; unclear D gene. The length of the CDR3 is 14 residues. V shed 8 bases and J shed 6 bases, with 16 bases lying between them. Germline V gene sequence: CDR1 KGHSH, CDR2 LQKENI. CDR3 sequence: CASPRRGAAGELFF. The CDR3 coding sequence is TGTGCCAGCCCCCGCCGTGGTGCCGCCGGGGAGCTGTTTTTT.

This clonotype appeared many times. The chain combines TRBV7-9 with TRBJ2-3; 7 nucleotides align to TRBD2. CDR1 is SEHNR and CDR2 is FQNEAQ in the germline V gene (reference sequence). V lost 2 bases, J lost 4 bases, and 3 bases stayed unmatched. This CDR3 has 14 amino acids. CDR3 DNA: TGTGCCAGCAGCTTACAGCGGGAATCAGATACGCAGTATTTT. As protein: CASSLQRESDTQYF.

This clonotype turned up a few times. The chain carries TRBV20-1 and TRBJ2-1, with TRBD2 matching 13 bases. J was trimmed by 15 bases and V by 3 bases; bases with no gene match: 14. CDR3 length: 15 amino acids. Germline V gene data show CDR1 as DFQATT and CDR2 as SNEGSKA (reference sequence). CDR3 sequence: CSARVLGLAGAGGFF. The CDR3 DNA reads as TGCAGTGCTAGGGTCCTAGGACTAGCGGGAGCCGGGGGGTTCTTC.

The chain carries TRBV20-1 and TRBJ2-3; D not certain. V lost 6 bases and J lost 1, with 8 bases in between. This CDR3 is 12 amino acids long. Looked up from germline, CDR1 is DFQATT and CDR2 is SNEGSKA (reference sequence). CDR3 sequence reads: CSAKAGTDTQYF. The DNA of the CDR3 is TGCAGTGCCAAAGCCGGCACAGATACGCAGTATTTT.

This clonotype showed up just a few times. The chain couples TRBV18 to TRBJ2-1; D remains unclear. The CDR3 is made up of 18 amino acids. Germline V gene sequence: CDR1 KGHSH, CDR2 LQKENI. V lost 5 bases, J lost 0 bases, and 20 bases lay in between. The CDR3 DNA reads TGTGCCAGCTCATTTTTAACGTCTGGGCGGAGCTCCTACAATGAGCAGTTCTTC. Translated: CASSFLTSGRSSYNEQFF.

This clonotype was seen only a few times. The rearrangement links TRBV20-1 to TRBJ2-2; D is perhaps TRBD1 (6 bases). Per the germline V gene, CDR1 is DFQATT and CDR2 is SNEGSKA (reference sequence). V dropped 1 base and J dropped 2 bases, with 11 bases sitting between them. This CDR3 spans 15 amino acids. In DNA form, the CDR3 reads TGCAGTGCTAGAGGGACAGAGATTAACACCGGGGAGCTGTTTTTT. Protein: CSARGTEINTGELFF.

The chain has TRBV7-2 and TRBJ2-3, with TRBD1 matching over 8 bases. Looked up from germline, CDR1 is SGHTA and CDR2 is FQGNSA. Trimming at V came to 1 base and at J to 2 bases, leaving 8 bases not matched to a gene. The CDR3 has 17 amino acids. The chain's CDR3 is CASSLGGQAIYTDTQYF. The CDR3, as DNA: TGTGCCAGCAGCTTAGGGGGACAGGCAATTTACACAGATACGCAGTATTTT.

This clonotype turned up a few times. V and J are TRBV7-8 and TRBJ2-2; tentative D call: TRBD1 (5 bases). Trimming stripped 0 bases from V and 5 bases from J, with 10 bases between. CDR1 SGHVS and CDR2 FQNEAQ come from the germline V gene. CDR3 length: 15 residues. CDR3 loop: CASSLASRTTGELFF. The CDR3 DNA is TGTGCCAGCAGCTTAGCTAGCAGGACAACCGGGGAGCTGTTTTTT.

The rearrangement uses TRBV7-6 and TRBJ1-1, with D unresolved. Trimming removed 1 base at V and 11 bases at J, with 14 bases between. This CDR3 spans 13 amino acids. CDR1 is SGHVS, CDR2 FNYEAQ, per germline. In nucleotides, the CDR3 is TGTGCCAGCAGCTTAGATTTGGGAGAGGTTGCTTTCTTT. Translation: CASSLDLGEVAFF.

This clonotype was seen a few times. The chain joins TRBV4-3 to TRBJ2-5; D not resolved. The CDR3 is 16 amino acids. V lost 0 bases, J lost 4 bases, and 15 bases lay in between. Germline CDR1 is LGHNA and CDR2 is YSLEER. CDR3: CASSQDVTESGETQYF. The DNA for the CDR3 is TGCGCCAGCAGCCAAGATGTGACGGAGTCGGGAGAGACCCAGTACTTC.

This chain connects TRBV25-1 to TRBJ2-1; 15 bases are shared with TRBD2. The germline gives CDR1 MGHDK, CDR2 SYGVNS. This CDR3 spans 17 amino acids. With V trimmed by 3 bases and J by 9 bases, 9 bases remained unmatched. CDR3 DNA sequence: TGTGCCAGCAGTGACACCAGGACTAGCGGGAGGGTACCTGAGCAGTTCTTC. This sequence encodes CASSDTRTSGRVPEQFF.

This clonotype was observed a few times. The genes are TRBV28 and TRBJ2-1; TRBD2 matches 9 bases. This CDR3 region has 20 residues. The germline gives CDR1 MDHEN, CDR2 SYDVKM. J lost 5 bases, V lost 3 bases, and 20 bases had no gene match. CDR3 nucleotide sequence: TGTGCCAGCAGTTTGATGGGACGGACCATTGGACTAGCGAGAGACAATGAGCAGTTCTTC. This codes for CASSLMGRTIGLARDNEQFF.

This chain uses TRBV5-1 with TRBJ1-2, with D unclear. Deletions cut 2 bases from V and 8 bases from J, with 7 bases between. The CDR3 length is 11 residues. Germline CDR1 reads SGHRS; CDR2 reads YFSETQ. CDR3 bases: TGCGCCAGCAGCTTTGAGGGCGGCTACACCTTC. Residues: CASSFEGGYTF.

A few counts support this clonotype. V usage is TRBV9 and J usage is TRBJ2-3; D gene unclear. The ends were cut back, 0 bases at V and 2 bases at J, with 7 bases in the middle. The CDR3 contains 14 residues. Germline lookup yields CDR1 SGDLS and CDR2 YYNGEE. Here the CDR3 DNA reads TGTGCCAGCAGCGTAGTAATGACCACAGATACGCAGTATTTT. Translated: CASSVVMTTDTQYF.

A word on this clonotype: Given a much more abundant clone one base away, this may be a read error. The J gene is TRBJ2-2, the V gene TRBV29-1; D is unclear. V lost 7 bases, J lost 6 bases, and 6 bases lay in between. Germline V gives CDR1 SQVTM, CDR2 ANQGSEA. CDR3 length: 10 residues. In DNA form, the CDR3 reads TGCAGCGCCGCCTCCGGGGAGCTGTTTTTT. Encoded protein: CSAASGELFF.

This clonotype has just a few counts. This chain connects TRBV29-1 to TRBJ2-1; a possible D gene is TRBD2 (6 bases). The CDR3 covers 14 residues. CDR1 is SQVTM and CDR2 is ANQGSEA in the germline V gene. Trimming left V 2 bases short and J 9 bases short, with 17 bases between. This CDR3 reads CSVEISAGLGEQFF. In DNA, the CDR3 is TGCAGCGTTGAAATTAGCGCGGGACTGGGTGAGCAGTTCTTC.

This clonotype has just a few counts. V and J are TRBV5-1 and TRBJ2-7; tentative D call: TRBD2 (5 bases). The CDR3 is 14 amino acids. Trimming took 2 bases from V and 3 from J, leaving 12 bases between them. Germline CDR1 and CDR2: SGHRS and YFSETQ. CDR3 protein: CASSLRDYNYEQYF. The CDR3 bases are TGCGCCAGCAGCTTACGAGACTACAACTACGAGCAGTACTTC. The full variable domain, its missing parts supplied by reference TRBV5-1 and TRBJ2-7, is KAGVTQTPRYLIKTRGQQVTLSCSPISGHRSVSWYQQTPGQGLQFLFEYFSETQRNKGNFPGRFSGRQFSNSRSEMNVSTLELGDSALYLCASSLRDYNYEQYFGPGTRLTVT.

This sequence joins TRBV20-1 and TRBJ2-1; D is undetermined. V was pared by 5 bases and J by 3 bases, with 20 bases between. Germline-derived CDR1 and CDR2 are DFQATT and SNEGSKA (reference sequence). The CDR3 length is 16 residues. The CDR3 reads CSAWGQASSFYNEQFF. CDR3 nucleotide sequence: TGCAGTGCTTGGGGTCAAGCCTCAAGCTTCTACAATGAGCAGTTCTTC.